This T cell receptor beta chain derives from a study of shared clonotypes between healthy human individuals. Looking at the study overall: Each donor's CD4 naive and CD4 memory cells filled three plates apiece, CD8 naive two, and CD8 memory one.

Study-wide results and limits: About 5% was the fraction of naive CD4 clonotypes found shared across several donors.

Of note for this clone: Its antigen is unidentified.

Everyone who donated was a Caucasian adult who lived in Nashville, Tennessee. Deep-level assay runs were performed. Sequencing used immunoSEQ multiplex PCR; TCRdb keeps in-frame clones, though not all of them. Of a few million clones in the sample, approximately 94% were seen once. Germline CDR1 SEHNR, CDR2 FQNEAQ (reference sequence). V gave up 1 base and J gave up 8 bases, with 9 bases separating them. This CDR3 is 13 amino acids long. The specimen was naive CD4+ T cells sorted from blood. The sample's subset: CD45RA+ positively selected. The rearrangement links TRBV7-9 to TRBJ2-1, with D unclear. The receptor's source is a man in his late teens or twenties in good health. The DNA of the CDR3 is TGTGCCAGCAGCTTAGACCCTAGATATGAGCAGTTCTTC. Translated, it gives CASSLDPRYEQFF. Complete variable domain (other parts from reference TRBV7-9 and TRBJ2-1): DTGVSQNPRHKITKRGQNVTFRCDPISEHNRLYWYRQTLGQGPEFLTYFQNEAQLEKSRLLSDRFSAERPKGSFSTLEIQRTEQGDSAMYLCASSLDPRYEQFFGPGTRLTVL.